This T cell receptor (beta chain) was retrieved from a study of shared clonotypes between healthy human individuals. Findings of the study overall: The represented genetic and exposure-history diversity was limited by the small number of donors. Inspection by rarefaction showed sorted-subset sequencing to be incomplete despite large depth.

As for this clone: The antigen remains undetermined.

V dropped 2 bases and J dropped 1 base, with 12 bases sitting between them. Germline assignment: CDR1 MNHNS and CDR2 SASEGT. There are 16 residues in the CDR3. Some clones are missing from TCRdb's copy, which holds only in-frame ones; the method was immunoSEQ multiplex PCR. The sample lists under 2.5 million clones; roughly 90% were seen once. Sequenced material: naive CD4+ T cells from PBMCs. The subset is: CD45RA+ positively selected. The receptor was derived from a man younger than 30 in good health. Some clones in this sample may be carry-over from other donors' samples. V gene TRBV6-1 combines with J gene TRBJ1-5; no reliable D call. In DNA, the CDR3 is TGTGCCAGCAGTGAACCGGGCAGGCTGAGCAATCAGCCCCAGCATTTT. It encodes CASSEPGRLSNQPQHF.